This T cell receptor (beta chain) was identified during a study of Graves' ophthalmopathy and Graves' hyperthyroidism. Amplifying from RNA transcripts, the study obtained TCR beta CDR3 regions. Amplification began with first-round RT-PCR using HTBI primers, then second-round multiplex PCR was performed. A single record per CDR3 protein comes from TCRdb applying MiXCR to the multiplex PCR reads. Of almost 750,000 distinct CDR3 sequences listed, around 40% are singletons. This sequence originates from an adult man with Graves' ophthalmopathy. What was sequenced was peripheral blood.

CDR3 bases: TGTGCCAGCAGTGAGGGGTTCGGCCGGGAGACCCAGCATTTT. It codes for CASSEGFGRETQHF. The chain recombines TRBV2 with TRBJ1-5; D unresolved. CDR1 is SNHLY, CDR2 FYNNEI, per germline. V was shortened by 3 bases and J by 11 bases, with 17 bases between the two germline ends. This CDR3 region has 14 residues.